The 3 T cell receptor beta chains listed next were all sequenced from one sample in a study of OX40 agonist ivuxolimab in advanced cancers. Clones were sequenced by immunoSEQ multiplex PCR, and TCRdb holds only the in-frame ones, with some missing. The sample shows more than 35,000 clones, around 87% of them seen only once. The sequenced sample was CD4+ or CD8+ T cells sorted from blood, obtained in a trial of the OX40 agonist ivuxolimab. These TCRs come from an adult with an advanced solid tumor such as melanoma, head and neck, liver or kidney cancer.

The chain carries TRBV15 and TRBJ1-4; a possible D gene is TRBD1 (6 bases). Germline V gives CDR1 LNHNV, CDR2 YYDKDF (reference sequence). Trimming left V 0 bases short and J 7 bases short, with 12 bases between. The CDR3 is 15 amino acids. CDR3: CATSRDPGASEKLFF. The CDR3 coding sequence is TGTGCCACCAGCAGAGATCCGGGGGCGAGTGAAAAACTGTTTTTT.

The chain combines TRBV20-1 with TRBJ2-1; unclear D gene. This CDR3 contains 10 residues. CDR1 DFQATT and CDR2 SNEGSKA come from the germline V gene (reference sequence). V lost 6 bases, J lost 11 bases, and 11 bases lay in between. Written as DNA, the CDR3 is TGCAGTGCCGACCCTACAAAGCAGTTCTTC. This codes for CSADPTKQFF.

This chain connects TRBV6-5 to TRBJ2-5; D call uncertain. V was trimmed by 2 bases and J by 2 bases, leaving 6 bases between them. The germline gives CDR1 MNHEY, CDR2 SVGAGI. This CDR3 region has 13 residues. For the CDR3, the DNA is TGTGCCAGCAGTTACAACCGGCAAGAGACCCAGTACTTC. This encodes CASSYNRQETQYF.